This T cell receptor beta chain was recorded in a study of CD8+ T cells in alopecia areata. At the level of the study: Those treated were given oral tofacitinib at 5 to 10 mg twice daily. The study's findings and limits: A great number of expanded lesional clones endured in scalp and blood during tofacitinib. Relative to normal scalp, lesional scalp, especially alopecia totalis/universalis, showed higher clonality. Scalp clonality, along with expanded CD8+ clones among the top 100, was significantly decreased by tofacitinib.

This CDR3 has 11 residues. The V gene lost 5 bases and the J gene lost 9 bases, with 8 bases spanning the gap. Per germline, CDR1 LNHNV and CDR2 YYDKDF (reference sequence). TCR sequencing used cDNA made by reverse transcription of extracted RNA. Measured with immunoSEQ multiplex PCR; TCRdb has only the in-frame clones, and not every one. The sample has around 200,000 clones; around 60% are singletons. Stated treatment: oral pan-JAK inhibitor, 5-10 mg twice daily. In regard to this clone: Its antigen is as yet unknown. This CDR3 is also generated by other DNA sequences in the sample.

Sequencing was performed on CD8+ T cells sorted from blood, taken at week 24, from a patient treated with tofacitinib. The V call is TRBV15, the J call TRBJ1-5; possible D gene TRBD1, 6 bases. This sequence originates from a human donor with alopecia areata. The CDR3 DNA follows: TGTGCCACCAGCCGAGGGGGGCCCCAGCATTTT. It is translated as CATSRGGPQHF.